This TCR beta chain came from a study of blood T cell repertoires in COVID-19. Study in general: Samples taken during acute and convalescent COVID-19 were collected in the United States, Italy and Spain. T cells, B-cell-depleted T cells, or PBMCs provided the cDNA or gDNA that served as material.

Generated by immunoSEQ multiplex PCR, the TCRdb table keeps only in-frame clones and is missing some. Among roughly 200,000 clones, around 80% were seen once, and the ten largest hold approximately 7.8%. Seattle's enrolled individuals joined amid active infection and were then monitored longitudinally. The CDR3 has 12 amino acids. V lost 11 bases and J lost 3, with 14 bases in between. Germline V gives CDR1 MNHEY, CDR2 SVGAGI. The sequencing input was peripheral blood. This clonotype originated in an older woman with COVID-19, enrolled during active disease. The chain has TRBV6-5 and TRBJ2-7, with D possibly matching TRBD1 (6 bases). DNA for the CDR3: TGTGCCCGACGGACAGCAGACTACGAGCAGTACTTC. It is translated as CARRTADYEQYF.